This T cell receptor beta chain stems from a study of neurological immune-mediated disorders. Whole-study context: The roughly 35 multiple sclerosis patients comprised roughly 31 that were relapsing-remitting and 3 that were secondary progressive. Overall study findings and caveats: Neither clinical nor MRI features were found to be associated with the multiple sclerosis repertoire cluster. The greatest degree of TCR clonal expansion was observed in HTLV-1-associated myelopathy, with the lowest in multiple sclerosis, below that of healthy controls.

This clonotype occurred many times. Antigen: not known. The J segment lost 1 base and the V segment lost 1 base, leaving 11 bases of the junction unmatched. There are 17 residues in the CDR3. Germline V CDR1 and CDR2: DFQATT, SNEGSKA (reference sequence). The cDNA came from 5'RACE with 10-nucleotide random UMIs. TCRdb reprocessed the 5' RACE reads via MiXCR and lists one record per CDR3 protein. The top ten hold approximately 2.8% of the sample, which has fewer than 65,000 distinct CDR3 sequences, 4.2% seen once. This chain connects TRBV20-1 to TRBJ2-3; TRBD1 matches at 7 bases. The specimen sequenced was PBMCs. The TCR sequence derives from a man in his fifties or sixties with multiple sclerosis. The CDR3 region has the DNA TGCAGTGCTAGAGCCCACTCTTCCGGGACAGGCACAGATACGCAGTATTTT. This gives the protein CSARAHSSGTGTDTQYF.